Included here is one T cell receptor (beta chain) sequence, with context. This sample is part of a study of OX40 agonist ivuxolimab in advanced cancers. In the study overall: The patients received ivuxolimab by intravenous route every 2 weeks at 0.01 to 10 mg/kg. Prior checkpoint blockade (anti-PD-1, anti-PD-L1 or anti-CTLA-4) was permitted; less than 45% had it.

The data were produced by immunoSEQ multiplex PCR, yet TCRdb's version contains in-frame clones alone and is incomplete. The sample carries roughly 76,000 clones, around 83% recorded once. This CDR3 is 16 amino acids long. Trimming cost V 4 bases and J 6 bases; bases outside gene matches: 11. Germline V gene data show CDR1 as SGHNT and CDR2 as YYREEE (reference sequence). Patients were ruled out by autoimmune disease history or systemic immunosuppression. Sampling times: baseline, cycle 4 day 1, cycle 7 day 1. The genes are TRBV5-4 and TRBJ2-3, with 10 bases fitting TRBD2. The source was CD4+ or CD8+ T cells sorted from blood, collected in a trial of the OX40 agonist ivuxolimab. This TCR derives from an adult with an advanced solid tumor such as melanoma, head and neck, liver or kidney cancer. The CDR3 DNA reads as TGTGCCAGCAGCCCTGGAGCGAGCGGGAGGGGGGATACGCAGTATTTT. Encoded protein: CASSPGASGRGDTQYF.